Listed below are T cell receptor beta chains from one sample, sequenced in a study of cytomegalovirus exposure and HLA in healthy donors. Assay: immunoSEQ multiplex PCR; the TCRdb copy retains only in-frame clones and omits some. The sample gives about 190,000 clones, about four fifths of which show up once; 1.6% is in the top ten. Sequencing was carried out using PBMCs. These receptors came from a man between 45 and 60 years old in good health and CMV-seronegative. Each CDR3 is given with its conserved first and last residue. The D gene is left open where the match is weak. For some rows the clone size is stated as once, few or many, or as a class when expanded; others skip it.

cdr3_length j_call v_call clone_size d_call cdr3_nt cdr3_aa
16 TRBJ2-7 TRBV29-1 - TRBD2 TGCAGCGTGCTGGGACTAGCGGGAGGGCCAAGTTACGAGCAGTACTTC CSVLGLAGGPSYEQYF
11 TRBJ2-3 TRBV20-1 - - TGCAGTGCTAGAGATCTGGATACGCAGTATTTT CSARDLDTQYF
14 TRBJ1-3 TRBV6-5 few - TGTGCCAGCAGTGGCCGTCCCAAAGGAAACACCATATATTTT CASSGRPKGNTIYF
14 TRBJ1-1 TRBV6-5 few - TGTGCCAGCAGACCGACAGGAATCCGCACTGAAGCTTTCTTT CASRPTGIRTEAFF
14 TRBJ1-2 TRBV15 - - TGTGCCACCAGCGGAAAAACAGGGTACTATGGCTACACCTTC CATSGKTGYYGYTF
15 TRBJ1-2 TRBV18 - - TGTGCCACCTCCCCTATTCCCGCTGAAAACTATGGCTACACCTTC CATSPIPAENYGYTF
14 TRBJ1-6 TRBV6-1 - - TGTGCCAGCAGTGACGGCCGGACATATTCACCCCTCCACTTT CASSDGRTYSPLHF
15 TRBJ2-7 TRBV7-3 - - TGTGCCAGCAGCTTAAGTGTTTGGGTAGCCCACGAGCAGTACTTC CASSLSVWVAHEQYF
14 TRBJ2-2 TRBV6-5 - - TGTGCCAGCAGCCGACAGGCCAACACCGGGGAGCTGTTTTTT CASSRQANTGELFF
17 TRBJ2-5 TRBV4-1 - TRBD2 TGCGCCAGCAGCCAAGAGAGTGAGCTAGCGGGGCCAGAGACCCAGTACTTC CASSQESELAGPETQYF
14 TRBJ1-2 TRBV15 - TRBD1 TGTGCCACCAGCAGGCCACAGGGGGTGGATGGCTACACCTTC CATSRPQGVDGYTF
13 TRBJ1-2 TRBV6-5 - TRBD1 TGTGCCAGCAAGGGACAGGCCAATGAGGGCTACACCTTC CASKGQANEGYTF
18 TRBJ2-1 TRBV9 - TRBD2 TGTGCCAGCAGCGTAGAACTAGCGGGGGGTAAGTATCGATATGAGCAGTTCTTC CASSVELAGGKYRYEQFF
12 TRBJ1-1 TRBV18 - - TGTGCCAGCTCACCAGCGGGGACTGAAGCTTTCTTT CASSPAGTEAFF
13 TRBJ1-1 TRBV18 once - TGTGCCAGCTCACCACTCGGGGACACTGAAGCTTTCTTT CASSPLGDTEAFF
15 TRBJ1-4 TRBV30 - TRBD1 TGTGCCTGGAGCCAGGGGGGTGGAACTAATGAAAAACTGTTTTTT CAWSQGGGTNEKLFF
13 TRBJ2-7 TRBV30 - - TGTGCCTGGAACATTGGCGGCGCCTACGAGCAGTACTTC CAWNIGGAYEQYF
15 TRBJ1-1 TRBV7-2 - - TGTGCCAGCAGCTCGCAGGGAGACAGGCACACTGAAGCTTTCTTT CASSSQGDRHTEAFF
15 TRBJ2-6 TRBV28 - - TGTGCCAGCAGTCCCCCAGGGGCTGGGGCCAACGTCCTGACTTTC CASSPPGAGANVLTF
15 TRBJ2-7 TRBV7-2 - TRBD2 TGTGCCAGCAGCTTCACGCGGGGTAGCGGGAACGAGCAGTACTTC CASSFTRGSGNEQYF
13 TRBJ2-5 TRBV6-1 - - TGTGCCAGCAGTGAATTCGGCCAAGAGACCCAGTACTTC CASSEFGQETQYF
12 TRBJ1-1 TRBV29-1 - - TGCAGCTCTCGACAGCTCGTGGGTGAAGCTTTCTTT CSSRQLVGEAFF
15 TRBJ2-1 TRBV7-3 - - TGTGCCAGCAGCCCCCGGTCCGAAGGGGACAATGAGCAGTTCTTC CASSPRSEGDNEQFF
14 TRBJ2-7 TRBV18 - TRBD1 TGTGCCAGCTCACGAACAGGGGGTCTCGACGAGCAGTACTTC CASSRTGGLDEQYF
16 TRBJ2-7 TRBV7-2 once TRBD1 TGTGCCAGCAGCAGACAACCCCGACAGGGGGGGTACGAGCAGTACTTC CASSRQPRQGGYEQYF
15 TRBJ1-1 TRBV11-2 - - TGTGCCAGCAGCCCACCGGGACAACTGAACACTGAAGCTTTCTTT CASSPPGQLNTEAFF
15 TRBJ2-1 TRBV18 - TRBD1 TGTGCCAGCTCACCGGACAGGGGTACTTACAATGAGCAGTTCTTC CASSPDRGTYNEQFF
13 TRBJ2-7 TRBV5-1 - - TGCGCCAGCAGCTTGACACGCAGCTACGAGCAGTACTTC CASSLTRSYEQYF
17 TRBJ2-5 TRBV18 - TRBD1 TGTGCCAGCTCACGGATATCCGGGACAGGGGCTCGGGAGACCCAGTACTTC CASSRISGTGARETQYF
14 TRBJ1-1 TRBV4-3 - - TGCGCCAGCAGGCTACAGGGAGGGGGCACTGAAGCTTTCTTT CASRLQGGGTEAFF
14 TRBJ2-3 TRBV6-6 - - TGTGCCAGCAGTTCGGGTTTTGGCACAGATACGCAGTATTTT CASSSGFGTDTQYF
14 TRBJ2-2 TRBV6-4 - TRBD2 TGTGCCAGTACTAGCGGTGAAGGCACCGGGGAGCTGTTTTTT CASTSGEGTGELFF
16 TRBJ2-4 TRBV7-2 - TRBD2 TGTGCCAGCAGCCGTCTAGCGGGACTAGCCAAAAACATTCAGTACTTC CASSRLAGLAKNIQYF
12 TRBJ1-5 TRBV7-9 - - TGTTCCAGCAGCCCTGCAGGGCGACCCCAGCATTTT CSSSPAGRPQHF
13 TRBJ1-5 TRBV7-8 - TRBD1 TGTGCCAGCAGCTCCCAGGGGGATCAGCCCCAGCATTTT CASSSQGDQPQHF
16 TRBJ2-7 TRBV2 - - TGTGCCAGCAGGTACAGGGCCCTAACAGAAGCATACGAGCAGTACTTC CASRYRALTEAYEQYF
16 TRBJ2-5 TRBV7-3 - TRBD1 TGTGCCAGCAGCCCGTCGACAGGGGGAATGCGGGAGACCCAGTACTTC CASSPSTGGMRETQYF